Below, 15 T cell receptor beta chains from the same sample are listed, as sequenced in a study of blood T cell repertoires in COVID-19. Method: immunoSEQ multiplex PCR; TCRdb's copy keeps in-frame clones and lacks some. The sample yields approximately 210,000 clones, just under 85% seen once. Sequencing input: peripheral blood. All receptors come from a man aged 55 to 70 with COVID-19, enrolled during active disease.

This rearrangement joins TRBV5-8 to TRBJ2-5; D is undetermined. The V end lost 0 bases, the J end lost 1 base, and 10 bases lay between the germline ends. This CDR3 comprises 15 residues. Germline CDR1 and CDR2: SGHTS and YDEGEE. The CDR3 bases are TGTGCCAGCAGCTTGGCCTCTCGGTTCCAAGAGACCCAGTACTTC. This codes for CASSLASRFQETQYF.

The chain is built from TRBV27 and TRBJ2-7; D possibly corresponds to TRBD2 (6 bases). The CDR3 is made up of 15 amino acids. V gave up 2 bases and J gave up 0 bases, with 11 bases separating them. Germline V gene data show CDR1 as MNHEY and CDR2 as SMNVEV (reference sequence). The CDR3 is CASSLRESLSYEQYF. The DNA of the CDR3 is TGTGCCAGCAGTTTACGGGAGTCTCTCTCCTACGAGCAGTACTTC.

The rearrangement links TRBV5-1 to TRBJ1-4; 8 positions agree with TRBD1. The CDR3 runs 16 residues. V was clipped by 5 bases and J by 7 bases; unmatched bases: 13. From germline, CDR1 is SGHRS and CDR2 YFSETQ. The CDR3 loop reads CASSNMPGGKPEKLFF. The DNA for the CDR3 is TGCGCCAGCAGTAACATGCCAGGGGGCAAACCTGAAAAACTGTTTTTT.

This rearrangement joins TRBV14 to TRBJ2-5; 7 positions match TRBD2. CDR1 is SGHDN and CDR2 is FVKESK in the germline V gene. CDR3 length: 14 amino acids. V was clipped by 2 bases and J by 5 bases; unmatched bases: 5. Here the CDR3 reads CASSQPGLLETQYF. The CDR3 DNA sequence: TGTGCCAGCAGCCAACCGGGACTACTGGAGACCCAGTACTTC.

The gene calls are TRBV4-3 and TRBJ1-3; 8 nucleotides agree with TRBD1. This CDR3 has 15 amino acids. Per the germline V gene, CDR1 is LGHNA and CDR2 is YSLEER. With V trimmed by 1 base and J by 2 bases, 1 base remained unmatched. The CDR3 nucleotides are TGCGCCAGCAGCCAAGGGACAGGGCCTGGAAACACCATATATTTT. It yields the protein CASSQGTGPGNTIYF.

DNA of the CDR3: TGTGCCAGCAGCCAACCGGGACAGAACTATGGCTACACCTTC. It is translated as CASSQPGQNYGYTF. The rearrangement joins TRBV4-2 to TRBJ1-2, with TRBD1 matching over 7 bases. Trimming cost V 2 bases and J 2 bases; bases outside gene matches: 2. This CDR3 region has 14 residues. CDR1 and CDR2 from the germline V gene are LGHNA and YNFKEQ.

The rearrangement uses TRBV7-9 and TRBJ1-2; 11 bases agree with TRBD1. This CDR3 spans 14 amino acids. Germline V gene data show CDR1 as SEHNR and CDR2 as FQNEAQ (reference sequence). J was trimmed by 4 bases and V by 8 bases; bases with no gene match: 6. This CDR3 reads CASLGQGAFYGYTF. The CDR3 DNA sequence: TGTGCCAGCCTTGGACAGGGGGCCTTCTATGGCTACACCTTC. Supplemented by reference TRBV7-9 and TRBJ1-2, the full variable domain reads DTGVSQNPRHKITKRGQNVTFRCDPISEHNRLYWYRQTLGQGPEFLTYFQNEAQLEKSRLLSDRFSAERPKGSFSTLEIQRTEQGDSAMYLCASLGQGAFYGYTFGSGTRLTVV.

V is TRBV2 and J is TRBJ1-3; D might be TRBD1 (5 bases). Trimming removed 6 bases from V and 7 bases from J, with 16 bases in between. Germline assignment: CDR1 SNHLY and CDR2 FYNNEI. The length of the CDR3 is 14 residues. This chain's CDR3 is CASRGRGEGNTIYF. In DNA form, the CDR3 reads TGTGCCAGCAGGGGCCGGGGGGAAGGGAACACCATATATTTT. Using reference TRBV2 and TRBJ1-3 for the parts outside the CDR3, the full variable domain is EPEVTQTPSHQVTQMGQEVILRCVPISNHLYFYWYRQILGQKVEFLVSFYNNEISEKSEIFDDQFSVERPDGSNFTLKIRSTKLEDSAMYFCASRGRGEGNTIYFGEGSWLTVV.

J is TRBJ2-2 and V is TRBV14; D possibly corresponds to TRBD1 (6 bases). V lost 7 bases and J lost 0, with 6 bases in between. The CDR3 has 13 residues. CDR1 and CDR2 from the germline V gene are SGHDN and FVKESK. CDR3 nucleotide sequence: TGTGCCAGCAACAGGGCGAACACCGGGGAGCTGTTTTTT. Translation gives CASNRANTGELFF.

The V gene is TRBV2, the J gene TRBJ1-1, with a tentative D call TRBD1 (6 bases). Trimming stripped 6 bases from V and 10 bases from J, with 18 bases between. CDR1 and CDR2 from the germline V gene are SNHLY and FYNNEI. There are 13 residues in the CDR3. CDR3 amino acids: CASRENREQGAFF. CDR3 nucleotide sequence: TGTGCCAGCAGGGAAAACAGGGAACAGGGAGCTTTCTTT.

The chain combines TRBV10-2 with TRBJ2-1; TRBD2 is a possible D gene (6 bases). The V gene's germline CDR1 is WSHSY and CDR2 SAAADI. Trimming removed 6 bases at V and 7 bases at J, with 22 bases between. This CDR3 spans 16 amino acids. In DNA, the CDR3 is TGCGCCAGCAGCCTCCTGGTTGGTAGCGGACGGAATGAGCAGTTCTTC. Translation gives CASSLLVGSGRNEQFF.

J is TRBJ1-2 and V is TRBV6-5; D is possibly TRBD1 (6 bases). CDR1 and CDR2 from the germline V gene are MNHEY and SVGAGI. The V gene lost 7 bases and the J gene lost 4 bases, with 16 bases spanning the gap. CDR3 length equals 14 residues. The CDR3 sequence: CASTFRQDTYGYTF. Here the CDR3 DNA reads TGTGCCAGCACCTTCCGACAGGACACCTATGGCTACACCTTC.

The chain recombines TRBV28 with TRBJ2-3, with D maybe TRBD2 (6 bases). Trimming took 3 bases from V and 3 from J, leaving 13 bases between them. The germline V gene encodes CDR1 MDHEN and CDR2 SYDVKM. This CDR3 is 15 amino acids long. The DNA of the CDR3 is TGTGCCAGCAGTTTTACCCAGGGAGGTACAGATACGCAGTATTTT. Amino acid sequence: CASSFTQGGTDTQYF.

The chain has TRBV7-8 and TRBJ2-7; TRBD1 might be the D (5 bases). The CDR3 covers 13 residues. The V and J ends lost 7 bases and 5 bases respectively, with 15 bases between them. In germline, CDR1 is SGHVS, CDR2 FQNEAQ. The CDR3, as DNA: TGTGCCAGCACCATCAGACAGTTCCACGAGCAGTACTTC. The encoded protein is CASTIRQFHEQYF.

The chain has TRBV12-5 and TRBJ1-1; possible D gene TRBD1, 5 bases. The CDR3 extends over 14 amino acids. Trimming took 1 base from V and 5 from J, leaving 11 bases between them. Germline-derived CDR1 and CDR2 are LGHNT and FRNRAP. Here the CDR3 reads CASGLAGFRTEAFF. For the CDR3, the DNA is TGTGCTAGTGGTTTGGCAGGGTTTCGTACTGAAGCTTTCTTT. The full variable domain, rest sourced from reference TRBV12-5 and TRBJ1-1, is DARVTQTPRHKVTEMGQEVTMRCQPILGHNTVFWYRQTMMQGLELLAYFRNRAPLDDSGMPKDRFSAEMPDATLATLKIQPSEPRDSAVYFCASGLAGFRTEAFFGQGTRLTVV.